This is a list of T cell receptor beta chains from one sample in a study of shared clonotypes between healthy human individuals. The table came from immunoSEQ multiplex PCR; TCRdb's copy has only in-frame clones and leaves some out. Among approximately 2,200,000 clones listed, about 93% were seen once. Sequencing was done on a sample of naive CD8+ T cells from PBMCs. The receptor set was obtained from a man aged 18-30 years in good health. Some clones in this sample may be carry-over from other donors' samples. Both conserved end residues are part of each CDR3.

v_gene: TRBV5-8
j_gene: TRBJ1-2
CDR3aa: CASSFLQNYYGYTF

v_gene: TRBV19
j_gene: TRBJ1-1
CDR3aa: CASSLDLNTEAFF

v_gene: TRBV4-1
j_gene: TRBJ2-7
CDR3aa: CASSQASNYEQYF

v_gene: TRBV5-1
j_gene: TRBJ2-7
CDR3aa: CASSLEVGQGTYEQYF

v_gene: TRBV6-1
j_gene: TRBJ2-1
CDR3aa: CASTLRLAAGNEQFF

v_gene: TRBV6-5
j_gene: TRBJ2-5
CDR3aa: CASSSTGEEETQYF

v_gene: TRBV19
j_gene: TRBJ2-7
CDR3aa: CASSPRDSYGFDEQYF

v_gene: TRBV11-2
j_gene: TRBJ1-3
CDR3aa: CASSSRQDSGNTIYF

v_gene: TRBV19
j_gene: TRBJ2-7
CDR3aa: CASSIAGPNEQYF

v_gene: TRBV7-9
j_gene: TRBJ2-7
CDR3aa: CASSLDGRWQIGYEQYF

v_gene: TRBV19
j_gene: TRBJ1-5
CDR3aa: CASSIRTGLTGSQPQHF

v_gene: TRBV2
j_gene: TRBJ2-4
CDR3aa: CASSEARLAKNIQYF

v_gene: TRBV28
j_gene: TRBJ2-1
CDR3aa: CASSFRRQGMGEQFF

v_gene: TRBV4-3
j_gene: TRBJ2-3
CDR3aa: CASSQGSGRNTDTQYF

v_gene: TRBV27
j_gene: TRBJ2-3
CDR3aa: CASSFVPITDTQYF

v_gene: TRBV7-8
j_gene: TRBJ1-2
CDR3aa: CASSLRTGANYGYTF

v_gene: TRBV4-1
j_gene: TRBJ2-1
CDR3aa: CASSQDTTLAGGNEQFF

v_gene: TRBV5-5
j_gene: TRBJ2-3
CDR3aa: CASSGPWGTDTQYF

v_gene: TRBV4-1
j_gene: TRBJ2-7
CDR3aa: CASSQEARDLPSEQYF

v_gene: TRBV13
j_gene: TRBJ1-2
CDR3aa: CASSPWTGDYGYTF

v_gene: TRBV28
j_gene: TRBJ2-7
CDR3aa: CASSLRGLVTYEQYF

v_gene: TRBV11-2
j_gene: TRBJ1-2
CDR3aa: CASTLGSNYGYTF

v_gene: TRBV4-3
j_gene: TRBJ2-1
CDR3aa: CASSQERLAGNEQFF

v_gene: TRBV6-7
j_gene: TRBJ2-7
CDR3aa: CASRALRSYEQYF

v_gene: TRBV27
j_gene: TRBJ2-7
CDR3aa: CASSLSGGGGYEQYF

v_gene: TRBV4-1
j_gene: TRBJ2-7
CDR3aa: CASSQALIAGVSYEQYF

v_gene: TRBV10-2
j_gene: TRBJ2-7
CDR3aa: CASSLDRGTYEQYF

v_gene: TRBV28
j_gene: TRBJ2-1
CDR3aa: CASSFEGPSGNEQFF

v_gene: TRBV19
j_gene: TRBJ1-1
CDR3aa: CASSIDIRNTEAFF

v_gene: TRBV5-1
j_gene: TRBJ2-1
CDR3aa: CASSLDPGLAGGGNEQFF

v_gene: TRBV7-9
j_gene: TRBJ2-1
CDR3aa: CASSHAGGMGEQFF

v_gene: TRBV18
j_gene: TRBJ2-3
CDR3aa: CASSPVPGQVGTSGESTDTQYF

v_gene: TRBV10-2
j_gene: TRBJ1-1
CDR3aa: CASSEDRNTEAFF

v_gene: TRBV4-2
j_gene: TRBJ2-1
CDR3aa: CASSQAPGLLSYNEQFF

v_gene: TRBV27
j_gene: TRBJ1-3
CDR3aa: CASSPGPGTGYIGNTIYF

v_gene: TRBV4-3
j_gene: TRBJ1-2
CDR3aa: CASSQDWRLQGALVGYTF

v_gene: TRBV7-9
j_gene: TRBJ2-1
CDR3aa: CASSLDRLADYNEQFF